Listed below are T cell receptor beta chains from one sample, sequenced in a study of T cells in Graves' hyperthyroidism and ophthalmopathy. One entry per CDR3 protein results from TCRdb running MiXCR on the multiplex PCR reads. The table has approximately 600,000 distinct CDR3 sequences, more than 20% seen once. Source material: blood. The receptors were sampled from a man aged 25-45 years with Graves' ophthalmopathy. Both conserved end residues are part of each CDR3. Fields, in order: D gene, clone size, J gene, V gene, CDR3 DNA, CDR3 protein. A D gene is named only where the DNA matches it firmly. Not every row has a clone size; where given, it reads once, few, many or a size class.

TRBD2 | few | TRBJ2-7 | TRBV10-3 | TGTGCCATCAGTGATTTGGCTAGCGGGAGAGGTTACGAGCAGTACTTC | CAISDLASGRGYEQYF
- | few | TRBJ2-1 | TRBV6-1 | TGTGCCAGCATGTGGAGGGCCTACAATGAGCAGTTCTTC | CASMWRAYNEQFF
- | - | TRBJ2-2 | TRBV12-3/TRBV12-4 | TGTGCCAGCAGTTCCCTACCCCGTTCCGGCACCGGGGAGCTGTTTTTT | CASSSLPRSGTGELFF
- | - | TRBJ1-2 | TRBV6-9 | TGTGCCAGCAGTTACTATAGCGGTGGCTACACCTTC | CASSYYSGGYTF
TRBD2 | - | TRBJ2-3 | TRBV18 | TGTGCCAGCTCACCACCGGCACTAGCGGGAGTTAATACGCAGTATTTT | CASSPPALAGVNTQYF
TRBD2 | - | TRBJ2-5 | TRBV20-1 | TGCAGTGCTCGGGGACTAGCGGGAGACCAAGAGACCCAGTACTTC | CSARGLAGDQETQYF
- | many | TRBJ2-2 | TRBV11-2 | TGTGCCAGCAGGCGCGTGAGGACCGGGGAGCTGTTTTTT | CASRRVRTGELFF
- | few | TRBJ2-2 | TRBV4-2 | TGTGCCAGCAGCCAAGAGGCTTCTATTATCGGGGAGCTGTTTTTT | CASSQEASIIGELFF
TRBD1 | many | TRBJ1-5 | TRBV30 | TGTGCCTTGACAACCGCGGACAGGCGCAATCAGCCCCAGCATTTT | CALTTADRRNQPQHF
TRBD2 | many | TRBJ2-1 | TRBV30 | TGTGCCTGGAGGACTAGCGGGAGTCCGTTGGGGAATGAGCAGTTCTTC | CAWRTSGSPLGNEQFF
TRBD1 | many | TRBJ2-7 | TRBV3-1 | TGTGCCAGCAGCCAAATGTCTACAGGGGAAAAGGAGCAGTACTTC | CASSQMSTGEKEQYF
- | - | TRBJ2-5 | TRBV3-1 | TGTGCCAGCAGCCAAGCAGTTCGGGCGGAGACCCAGTACTTC | CASSQAVRAETQYF
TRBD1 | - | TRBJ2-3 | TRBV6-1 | TGTGCCAGCACCAATCGCGACAGGGCCACAGATACGCAGTATTTT | CASTNRDRATDTQYF
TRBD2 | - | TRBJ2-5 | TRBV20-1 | TGCAGTGCTAGGGCCGTCGGGCCAGCGGGGGGGACCCAGTACTTC | CSARAVGPAGGTQYF
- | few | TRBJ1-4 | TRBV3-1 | TGTGCCAGCAGCCAAACAGGGAGTGTTGCCGAAAAACTGTTTTTT | CASSQTGSVAEKLFF
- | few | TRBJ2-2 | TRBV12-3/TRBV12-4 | TGTGCCAGCAGCGAGGTCCGGGGGCCCCAAAACACCGGGGAGCTGTTTTTT | CASSEVRGPQNTGELFF
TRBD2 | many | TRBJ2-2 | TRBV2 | TGTGCCACGGGGGGGTCGGTGAACACCGGGGAGCTGTTTTTT | CATGGSVNTGELFF
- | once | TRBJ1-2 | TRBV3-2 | TGTGCCAGCAGACGCGGAAGAGCAGCTAACTATGGCTACACCTTC | CASRRGRAANYGYTF
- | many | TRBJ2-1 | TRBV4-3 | TGTGCCAGCAGCCAAGAACCCTACAATGAGCAGTTCTTC | CASSQEPYNEQFF
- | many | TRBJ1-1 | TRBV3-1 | TGTGCCAGCAGCCAAGATTGGTGGACTGAAGCTTTCTTT | CASSQDWWTEAFF
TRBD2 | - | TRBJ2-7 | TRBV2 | TGTGCCAGCAGTGAGGTGGGAGGGATCAACGAGCAGTACTTC | CASSEVGGINEQYF
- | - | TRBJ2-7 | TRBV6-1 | TGTGCCAGCAAACCCGGGACGGGCTACGAGCAGTACTTC | CASKPGTGYEQYF
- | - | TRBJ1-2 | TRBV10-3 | TGTGCCATCAGTGAGGCAGGGAGAGGGGCCAACTATGGCTACACCTTC | CAISEAGRGANYGYTF
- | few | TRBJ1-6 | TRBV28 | TGTGCCAGCAGTTTAATCAGCTCCTATAATTCACCCCTCCACTTT | CASSLISSYNSPLHF
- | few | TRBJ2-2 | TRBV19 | TGTGCCAGTAGGGCTAGTCGAACCGGGGAGCTGTTTTTT | CASRASRTGELFF
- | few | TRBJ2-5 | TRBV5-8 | TGTGCCAGCAGCTCCGGGACCATGGGAGAGACCCAGTACTTC | CASSSGTMGETQYF
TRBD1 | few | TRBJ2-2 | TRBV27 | TGTGCCAGCAGTCTCACGGACAGGTTGAACACCGGGGAGCTGTTTTTT | CASSLTDRLNTGELFF
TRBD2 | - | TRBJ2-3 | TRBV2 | TGTGCCAGCAGGCCGACTAGCGGGAGGGCCTTTAGGGTAGATACGCAGTTTTTT | CASRPTSGRAFRVDTQFF
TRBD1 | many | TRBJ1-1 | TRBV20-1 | TGCAGTGCTAGCGAGGGGGCGCCCACTGAAGCTTTCTTT | CSASEGAPTEAFF
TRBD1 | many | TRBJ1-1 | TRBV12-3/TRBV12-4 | TGTGCCAGCAGTTTCGAGACAGGGGACACTGAAGCTTTCTTT | CASSFETGDTEAFF
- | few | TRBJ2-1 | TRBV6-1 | TGTGCCAGCAGTGCCCCCGTCGGGCCTTATTATGAGCAGTTCTTC | CASSAPVGPYYEQFF
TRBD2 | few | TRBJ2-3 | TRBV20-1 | TGCAGTGCGGGACTAGCGGGGATCACAGATACGCAGTATTTT | CSAGLAGITDTQYF
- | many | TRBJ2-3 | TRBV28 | TGTGCCAGCAGTGCACAGGGACGGGGCACAGATACGCAGTATTTT | CASSAQGRGTDTQYF
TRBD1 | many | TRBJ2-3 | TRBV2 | TGTGCCAGCAGGGGACAGGGGGCTTGGGATACGCAGTATTTT | CASRGQGAWDTQYF
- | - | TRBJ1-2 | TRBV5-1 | TGCGCCAGCAGCCCGGGTCCCGGGAGTGGCTACACCTTC | CASSPGPGSGYTF
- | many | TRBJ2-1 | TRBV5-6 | TGTGCCAGCAGCCCTCGGGCCTCTAATACGGAGCAGTTCTTC | CASSPRASNTEQFF
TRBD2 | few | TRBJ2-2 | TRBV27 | TGTGCCAGCAGTTTAAGTGGACTAGCGGGCGCCGGGGAGCTGTTTTTT | CASSLSGLAGAGELFF
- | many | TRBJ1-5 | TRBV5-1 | TGTGCCAGCAGTTTAGCAGGGGTGAGCAATCAGCCCCAGCATTTT | CASSLAGVSNQPQHF
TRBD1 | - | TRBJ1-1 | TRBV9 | TGTGCCAGCAGCGCTCCGGGACAGCAGGCCACTGAAGCTTTCTTT | CASSAPGQQATEAFF
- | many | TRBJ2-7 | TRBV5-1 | TGCGCCAGCAGCTTCGAGGACACCTACGAGCAGTACTTC | CASSFEDTYEQYF
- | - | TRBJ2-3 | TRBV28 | TGTGCCAGCTCGCGTCCAGGGTTCCCAGATACGCAGTATTTT | CASSRPGFPDTQYF
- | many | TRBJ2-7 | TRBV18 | TGTGCCAGCTCACCGGGGACATGGGACGAGCAGTACTTC | CASSPGTWDEQYF
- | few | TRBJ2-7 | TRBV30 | TGTGCCTGGAGTGTACTAGGGGACGTTGGCGAGCAGTACTTC | CAWSVLGDVGEQYF
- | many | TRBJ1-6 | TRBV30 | TGTGCCTGGGCTCGGGACTTCAATTCACCCCTCCACTTT | CAWARDFNSPLHF
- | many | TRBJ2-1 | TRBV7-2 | TGTGCCAGCAGCGGCGGGGCCTACAATGAGCAGTTCTTC | CASSGGAYNEQFF
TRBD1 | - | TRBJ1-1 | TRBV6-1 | TGTGCCAGCAGCCCTTCCGGGACAGGGGCGACTGAAGCTTTCTTT | CASSPSGTGATEAFF